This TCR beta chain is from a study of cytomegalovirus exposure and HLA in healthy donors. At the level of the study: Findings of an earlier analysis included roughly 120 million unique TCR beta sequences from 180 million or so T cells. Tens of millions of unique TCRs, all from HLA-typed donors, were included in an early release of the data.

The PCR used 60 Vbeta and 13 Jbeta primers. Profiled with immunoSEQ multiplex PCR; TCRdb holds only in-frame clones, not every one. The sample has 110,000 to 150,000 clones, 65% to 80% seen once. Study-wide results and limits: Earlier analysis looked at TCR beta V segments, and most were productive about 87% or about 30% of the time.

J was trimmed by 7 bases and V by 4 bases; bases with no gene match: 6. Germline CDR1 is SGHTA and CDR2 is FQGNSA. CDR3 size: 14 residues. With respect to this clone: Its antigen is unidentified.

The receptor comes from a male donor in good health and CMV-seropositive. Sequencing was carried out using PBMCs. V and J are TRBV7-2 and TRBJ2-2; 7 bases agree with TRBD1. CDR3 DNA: TGTGCCAGCAGCTATGGGCAGGGGGACGGGGAGCTGTTTTTT. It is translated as CASSYGQGDGELFF.